This T cell receptor (beta chain) was identified during a study of blood T cells in healthy people across ages. Study-wide context: Template switching picked up about one barcoded beta molecule for each two T cells.

The CDR3 contains 14 residues. CDR1 and CDR2 (germline): SGHDN, FVKESK. PCR was performed a second time for about 7 to 12 cycles using a sample-barcoded 5' primer and a J-beta primer mix. TCRdb processed the 5' RACE reads anew with MiXCR; each CDR3 protein has one entry. The sample records 650,000 or so distinct CDR3 sequences, over 40% being singletons. Comment on this clonotype: The antigen remains unidentified. Sequence at one end of the junction differs from germline and may be a read error.

Whole-study results and caveats: Higher diversity and more naive CD4+ cells were features of long-lived donors, compared to aged donors.

What was sequenced was blood. This TCR came from a woman older than 75 in good health. V is TRBV14 and J is TRBJ1-2; D may be TRBD1 (5 bases). CDR3 coding DNA: TGTGCCAGCAGCCAAGATGACAGTTACTATGGTTACACCTTC. This codes for CASSQDDSYYGYTF.